This T cell receptor (beta chain) was profiled in a study of T cells in localized non-small cell lung cancer. A remark on this clone: The antigen remains undetermined.

Whole-study findings and limits: Among the top 100 tumor clones, a median about 58 appeared in adjacent lung. Investigators sequenced only a single tumor region, leaving heterogeneity possible. Uninvolved adjacent lung showed peak T cell clonality, exceeding tumor.

Here immunoSEQ multiplex PCR was the method, and the copy in TCRdb shows in-frame clones only, minus some. This sample has some 24,000 clones; roughly 90% occur once, and the top ten carry about 16%. Germline V gives CDR1 SQVTM, CDR2 ANQGSEA. This CDR3 region has 15 residues. V trimming: 4 bases; J trimming: 0 bases; junction bases outside the gene matches: 5. The chain recombines TRBV29-1 with TRBJ2-1, with TRBD1 identical over 8 bases. The receptor was isolated from a man aged 35 to 70 with stage III squamous cell lung carcinoma. The starting material was peripheral blood, obtained before any cancer treatment. The CDR3: CSVGQGKGSYNEQFF. The CDR3 DNA is TGCAGCGTTGGACAGGGGAAGGGCTCCTACAATGAGCAGTTCTTC.